This T cell receptor beta chain stems from a study of CD8+CD57+ T cells in acquired aplastic anemia. At the level of the study: Mean DNA quantity obtained from sorted CD4+ and CD8+ cells was about 3.5 ug.

CD8+CD57+ cell expansion, shown by flow cytometry, had occurred in the patients selected for sequencing. Every patient had severe acquired aplastic anemia. Genomic DNA, the template, was used for profiling of the TCR beta VDJ and CDR3. From the reads, TCRdb called clonotypes with MiXCR, one entry per CDR3 protein. The table shows 120,000 or so distinct CDR3 sequences, with 50% to 70% occurring only once. Germline-derived CDR1 and CDR2 are SQVTM and ANQGSEA. CDR3 length: 14 residues. V lost 6 bases, J lost 3 bases, and 11 bases stayed unmatched. This clonotype ranks as medium-sized. Its matching antigen is unknown. General study points: Around 29 CD8+ CDR3 sequences were shared between patients and controls. Between the patient and control groups, CD8+ Simpson's diversity did not differ significantly.

The clonotype was recovered from a human donor with aplastic anemia. Sequenced input: sorted CD4+, CD8+, or CD8+CD57+ T cells (not recorded which) from PBMCs. The chain employs TRBV29-1 and TRBJ2-7; the match to TRBD1 covers 7 bases. The CDR3 nucleotides read TGCAGCGTCGCCGGGACAGATGTAGACTACGAGCAGTACTTC. Translated, it gives CSVAGTDVDYEQYF.